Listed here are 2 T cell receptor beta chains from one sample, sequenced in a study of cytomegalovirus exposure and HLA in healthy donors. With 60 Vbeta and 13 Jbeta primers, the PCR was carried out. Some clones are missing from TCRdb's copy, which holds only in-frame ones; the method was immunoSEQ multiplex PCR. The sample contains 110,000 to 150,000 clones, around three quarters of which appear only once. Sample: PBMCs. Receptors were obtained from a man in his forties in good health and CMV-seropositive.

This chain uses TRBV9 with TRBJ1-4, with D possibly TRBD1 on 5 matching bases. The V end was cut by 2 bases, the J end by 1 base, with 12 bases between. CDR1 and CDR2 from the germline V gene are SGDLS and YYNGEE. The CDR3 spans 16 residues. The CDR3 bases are TGTGCCAGCAGCGTGGGCGGGGGGGTAACTAATGAAAAACTGTTTTTT. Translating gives CASSVGGGVTNEKLFF.

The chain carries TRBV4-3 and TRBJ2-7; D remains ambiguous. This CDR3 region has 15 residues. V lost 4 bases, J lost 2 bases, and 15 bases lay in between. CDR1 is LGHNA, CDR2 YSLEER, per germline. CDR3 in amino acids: CASSPSTAIPYEQYF. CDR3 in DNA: TGCGCCAGCAGCCCGAGCACAGCCATACCCTACGAGCAGTACTTC.